The 10 T cell receptor beta chains listed next were all sequenced from one sample in a study of cytomegalovirus exposure and HLA in healthy donors (dated by TCRdb to about 2017). Libraries were prepared through the immunoSEQ multiplex PCR assay. For the multiplex PCR, a mixture combining 60 forward primers for TCR Vbeta segments and 13 reverse primers for TCR Jbeta segments was used. Entries here come from immuneACCESS through TCRdb and include only in-frame sequences with V and J called. Some clones fail to appear in such tables; in the studies checked, an unresolved V gene covers under half of the shortfall, and the cause of the remainder is unknown. The sample contains roughly 120,000 clones, roughly 73% of them found a single time. The ten largest account for roughly 0.92% of the sample. The sequenced material came from PBMCs. All receptors come from a woman in her 30s in good health and CMV-seronegative.

The chain carries TRBV2 and TRBJ2-3; 9 bases agree with TRBD2. Germline V gives CDR1 SNHLY, CDR2 FYNNEI. CDR3 size: 15 residues. The V and J ends lost 3 bases and 2 bases, in that order; junction bases with no gene match: 3. CDR3 nucleotides: TGTGCCAGCAGTGACAGCGGGAGGCTCACAGATACGCAGTATTTT. Its protein is CASSDSGRLTDTQYF.

The J gene is TRBJ2-5, the V gene TRBV4-2; 7 bases are a match to TRBD2. This CDR3 region has 16 residues. Germline values: CDR1 LGHNA, CDR2 YNFKEQ. J was trimmed by 2 bases and V by 4 bases; bases with no gene match: 10. CDR3: CASSPGGAGTQETQYF. For the CDR3, the DNA is TGTGCCAGCAGCCCTGGGGGAGCGGGGACGCAAGAGACCCAGTACTTC.

The chain links TRBV18 to TRBJ2-7, with 7 bases identical to TRBD1. Germline assignment: CDR1 KGHSH and CDR2 LQKENI. The junction had 8 bases not matched to a gene; V was cut back by 3 bases and J by 3 bases. The CDR3 runs 15 residues. The DNA for the CDR3 is TGTGCCAGCTCACCTGCCGGGACAGCAGACTACGAGCAGTACTTC. Translated, it gives CASSPAGTADYEQYF.

This chain connects TRBV6-5 to TRBJ1-2; 8 bases line up with TRBD1. The CDR3 length is 13 residues. The V segment lost 5 bases and the J segment 8 bases; nucleotides outside the gene matches: 7. Germline V lookup: CDR1 MNHEY, CDR2 SVGAGI. The CDR3: CASSDYGTGGYTF. The CDR3 DNA sequence: TGTGCCAGCAGTGATTACGGGACAGGAGGCTACACCTTC.

V usage is TRBV19 and J usage is TRBJ2-1; tentative D call: TRBD2 (6 bases). Trimming took off 6 bases at V and 5 bases at J, with 14 bases between the two ends. The CDR3 covers 14 residues. Germline loops: CDR1 LNHDA, CDR2 SQIVND (reference sequence). In DNA, the CDR3 is TGTGCCAGTAGACTTTCGGGAGTTAACAATGAGCAGTTCTTC. This codes for CASRLSGVNNEQFF. Variable domain in full (rest from reference TRBV19 and TRBJ2-1): DGGITQSPKYLFRKEGQNVTLSCEQNLNHDAMYWYRQDPGQGLRLIYYSQIVNDFQKGDIAEGYSVSREKKESFPLTVTSAQKNPTAFYLCASRLSGVNNEQFFGPGTRLTVL.

This chain connects TRBV4-2 to TRBJ2-2; 7 bases are shared with TRBD1. Germline V lookup: CDR1 LGHNA, CDR2 YNFKEQ. Trimming removed 4 bases from V and 5 bases from J; junction bases left unmatched: 10. This CDR3 has 16 residues. CDR3 DNA sequence: TGTGCCAGCAGCCGACGAGGCAGGGGGAAGACCGGGGAGCTGTTTTTT. The encoded protein is CASSRRGRGKTGELFF.

This chain joins TRBV7-6 and TRBJ2-7; 9 nucleotides align to TRBD1. The J segment lost 6 bases and the V segment lost 3 bases, leaving 9 bases of the junction unmatched. The length of the CDR3 is 15 residues. In germline, CDR1 is SGHVS, CDR2 FNYEAQ. CDR3 nucleotide sequence: TGTGCCAGCAGCTTGAGTCCGGGACAGGGTACCGAGCAGTACTTC. It encodes CASSLSPGQGTEQYF.

The chain recombines TRBV7-9 with TRBJ1-1; 8 positions match TRBD1. CDR1 is SEHNR, CDR2 FQNEAQ, per germline (reference sequence). The junction had 11 bases not matched to a gene; V was cut back by 4 bases and J by 1 base. The CDR3 totals 17 residues. The CDR3 reads CASSSSAGGTGNTEAFF. CDR3 DNA: TGTGCCAGCAGCTCCAGCGCGGGGGGGACAGGGAACACTGAAGCTTTCTTT.

This clone was seen just once. The rearrangement joins TRBV29-1 to TRBJ2-7, with TRBD1 matching over 7 bases. This CDR3 region has 13 residues. J gave up 2 bases and V 6 bases, and 7 bases lay outside the gene matches. CDR1 is SQVTM and CDR2 is ANQGSEA in the germline V gene. CDR3 region: CSVERDSPYEQYF. CDR3 bases: TGCAGCGTCGAAAGGGACAGCCCCTACGAGCAGTACTTC.

The rearrangement links TRBV9 to TRBJ1-6, with TRBD1 as a possible D gene (5 bases). CDR1 and CDR2 (germline): SGDLS, YYNGEE. V lost 3 bases and J 0 bases, leaving 10 bases between the germline ends. This CDR3 is 16 amino acids long. CDR3 sequence (DNA): TGTGCCAGCAGCGAAGGGGCGAGCTCCTATAATTCACCCCTCCACTTT. It translates to CASSEGASSYNSPLHF.